Presented here are 21 T cell receptor beta chains from one specimen sequenced in a study of blood T cell repertoires in COVID-19. The protocol was immunoSEQ multiplex PCR, while the TCRdb copy is restricted to in-frame clones and leaves out a portion. Among fewer than 200,000 clones listed, 60% to 80% were seen once. The sequenced material came from PBMCs or T cells enriched from blood (not recorded which). The receptors stem from a woman aged 45 to 65 who had recovered from COVID-19.

The chain recombines TRBV18 with TRBJ2-5; 8 nucleotides agree with TRBD2. The junction had 8 bases not matched to a gene; V was cut back by 6 bases and J by 2 bases. The CDR3 loop spans 15 amino acids. Germline CDR1 KGHSH, CDR2 LQKENI. CDR3 in amino acids: CASSQSGSPQETQYF. CDR3 in DNA: TGTGCCAGCTCTCAAAGCGGGAGCCCGCAAGAGACCCAGTACTTC.

V usage is TRBV3-1 (or the pseudogene TRBV3-2) and J usage is TRBJ1-6, with D unresolved. The CDR3 is made up of 13 amino acids. CDR1 and CDR2 (germline): LGHDT, YNNKEL (reference sequence). Trimming removed 4 bases at V and 5 bases at J, with 6 bases between. The CDR3 nucleotides are TGTGCCAGCAGCCCGGGAGATAATTCACCCCTCCACTTT. Encoded protein: CASSPGDNSPLHF.

CDR3 amino acids: CASSVSRDRILAEETQYF. In DNA, the CDR3 is TGTGCCAGTAGCGTAAGCCGGGACAGGATATTAGCAGAGGAGACCCAGTACTTC. The chain links TRBV19 to TRBJ2-5; 8 bases are shared with TRBD1. The length of the CDR3 is 18 residues. V lost 6 bases, J lost 5 bases, and 20 bases stayed unmatched. The germline gives CDR1 LNHDA, CDR2 SQIVND (reference sequence).

V gene TRBV6-5 combines with J gene TRBJ1-1; a weak D match, TRBD1 (6 bases). The CDR3 loop spans 14 amino acids. Germline CDR1 MNHEY, CDR2 SVGAGI. V was pared by 6 bases and J by 0 bases, with 11 bases between. The CDR3 bases are TGTGCCAGCAGCCGGACAGCCATGAACACTGAAGCTTTCTTT. Protein product: CASSRTAMNTEAFF.

J is TRBJ1-1 and V is TRBV29-1, with 8 bases lining up with TRBD1. Germline CDR1 is SQVTM and CDR2 is ANQGSEA. V shed 7 bases and J 8 bases; nucleotides not matched to a gene: 9. This CDR3 comprises 12 residues. The CDR3 sequence: CSAIATGGEAFF. In DNA, the CDR3 is TGCAGCGCTATCGCAACAGGGGGAGAAGCTTTCTTT.

This clone occurred many times. This rearrangement joins TRBV27 to TRBJ1-5; D ambiguous. The length of the CDR3 is 15 residues. Germline values: CDR1 MNHEY, CDR2 SMNVEV (reference sequence). The ends were cut back, 2 bases at V and 4 bases at J, with 12 bases in the middle. The CDR3 sequence: CASSLHGGRNQPQHF. The CDR3 DNA is TGTGCCAGCAGTTTACACGGCGGCCGAAATCAGCCCCAGCATTTT.

The chain has TRBV19 and TRBJ1-2; TRBD1 aligns across 9 bases. V dropped 6 bases and J dropped 4; count of bases not matched to a gene: 12. The CDR3 has 16 residues. Germline V gene data show CDR1 as LNHDA and CDR2 as SQIVND (reference sequence). The CDR3 DNA reads as TGTGCCAGTAGCCCTGGGGGGACAGGGCTAATCTATGGCTACACCTTC. Protein sequence: CASSPGGTGLIYGYTF.

The table lists this clone with a few counts. Different DNA sequences within this sample yield the same CDR3. The gene calls are TRBV15 and TRBJ1-6, with 7 positions matching TRBD1. This CDR3 region has 15 residues. Germline CDR1 and CDR2: LNHNV and YYDKDF (reference sequence). After removal of 1 base from V and 8 bases from J, the junction contained 5 bases not matched to a gene. CDR3: CATSRAAGGDSPLHF. The CDR3 nucleotides are TGTGCCACCAGCAGAGCGGCAGGGGGAGATTCACCCCTCCACTTT.

The CDR3 DNA sequence: TGTGCCACCAGCAGAGGGGGGGAAGAGACCCAGTACTTC. Translated: CATSRGGEETQYF. The rearrangement links TRBV15 to TRBJ2-5, with D maybe TRBD2 (6 bases). V lost 1 base and J 3 bases, leaving 6 bases between the germline ends. CDR1 and CDR2 (germline): LNHNV, YYDKDF (reference sequence). This CDR3 contains 13 residues. Together with reference TRBV15 and TRBJ2-5, the CDR3 gives the full variable domain: DAMVIQNPRYQVTQFGKPVTLSCSQTLNHNVMYWYQQKSSQAPKLLFHYYDKDFNNEADTPDNFQSRRPNTSFCFLDIRSPGLGDTAMYLCATSRGGEETQYFGPGTRLLVL.

This clone was detected once. The genes are TRBV30 and TRBJ1-4, with TRBD1 identical over 10 bases. V lost 3 bases to trimming and J lost 7 bases; unmatched junction nucleotides: 8. CDR1 GTSNPN and CDR2 SVGIG come from the germline V gene (reference sequence). CDR3 size: 15 residues. CDR3 coding DNA: TGTGCCTGGAGGGAAGTGGGGGACAGGGGTGAAAAACTGTTTTTT. This encodes CAWREVGDRGEKLFF.

This chain connects TRBV28 to TRBJ2-1; 10 bases line up with TRBD1. Germline CDR1 MDHEN, CDR2 SYDVKM. The CDR3 consists of 21 residues. The V gene end was trimmed by 6 bases and the J gene end by 0 bases; junction bases not matched to a gene: 20. The CDR3 region is CASSPMFGGTGADSSYNEQFF. The CDR3 DNA is TGTGCCAGCAGCCCGATGTTTGGCGGGACAGGGGCCGATAGCTCCTACAATGAGCAGTTCTTC. The full variable domain, with the rest looked up from reference TRBV28 and TRBJ2-1, is DVKVTQSSRYLVKRTGEKVFLECVQDMDHENMFWYRQDPGLGLRLIYFSYDVKMKEKGDIPEGYSVSREKKERFSLILESASTNQTSMYLCASSPMFGGTGADSSYNEQFFGPGTRLTVL.

The chain carries TRBV2 and TRBJ1-5; D is ambiguous. This CDR3 region has 14 residues. Germline V gives CDR1 SNHLY, CDR2 FYNNEI. Between the trimmed V and J ends, which lost 6 bases and 0 bases, there was a span of 9 bases. The CDR3 nucleotides are TGTGCCAGCAGCCGAACTTCTAGCAATCAGCCCCAGCATTTT. It yields the protein CASSRTSSNQPQHF.

This sequence joins TRBV5-1 and TRBJ2-3, with 7 bases identical to TRBD2. The CDR3 runs 14 residues. CDR1 is SGHRS and CDR2 is YFSETQ in the germline V gene. J gave up 6 bases and V 4 bases, and 8 bases lay outside the gene matches. The CDR3 DNA sequence: TGCGCCAGCAGCGTCGGGAGCGGGGCTGATACGCAGTATTTT. Residues: CASSVGSGADTQYF.

This rearrangement joins TRBV29-1 to TRBJ2-3; TRBD2 might be the D (6 bases). Trimming took off 4 bases at V and 0 bases at J, with 11 bases between the two ends. Germline loops: CDR1 SQVTM, CDR2 ANQGSEA. The CDR3 is 14 residues long. In DNA, the CDR3 is TGCAGCGTTGTTGATAGCGGTAGCACAGATACGCAGTATTTT. As protein: CSVVDSGSTDTQYF.

This chain uses TRBV19 with TRBJ2-1; D not resolved. The V and J ends lost 10 bases and 5 bases respectively, with 18 bases between them. This CDR3 has 14 amino acids. Germline loops: CDR1 LNHDA, CDR2 SQIVND (reference sequence). CDR3 in DNA: TGTGCCACTCGACTTTATCATAATAACAATGAGCAGTTCTTC. This translates into CATRLYHNNNEQFF.

This chain links TRBV5-4 with TRBJ2-5; 8 positions match TRBD1. CDR3 length equals 15 residues. The germline V gene has CDR1 SGHNT and CDR2 YYREEE (reference sequence). After removal of 10 bases from V and 2 bases from J, the junction contained 13 bases not matched to a gene. CDR3 protein: CARTPRDRSQETQYF. DNA for the CDR3: TGTGCCCGAACCCCCCGGGACAGGAGTCAAGAGACCCAGTACTTC.

The chain couples TRBV4-1 to TRBJ1-6; weak D call: TRBD1 (6 bases). The length of the CDR3 is 15 residues. The ends were cut back, 4 bases at V and 11 bases at J, with 18 bases in the middle. Looked up from germline, CDR1 is MGHRA and CDR2 is YSYEKL. CDR3 bases: TGCGCCAGCAGCCCCTACCTCACAGGGTTCGCACCCCTCCACTTT. It yields the protein CASSPYLTGFAPLHF.

This rearrangement joins TRBV5-1 to TRBJ2-7; TRBD2 is a possible D gene (5 bases). The CDR3 runs 13 residues. CDR1 SGHRS and CDR2 YFSETQ come from the germline V gene. V dropped 5 bases and J dropped 6 bases, with 15 bases sitting between them. Here the CDR3 reads CASSKSGFPEQYF. The CDR3 DNA follows: TGCGCCAGCAGTAAGAGCGGATTCCCCGAGCAGTACTTC. Full variable domain (remainder filled in from reference TRBV5-1 and TRBJ2-7): KAGVTQTPRYLIKTRGQQVTLSCSPISGHRSVSWYQQTPGQGLQFLFEYFSETQRNKGNFPGRFSGRQFSNSRSEMNVSTLELGDSALYLCASSKSGFPEQYFGPGTRLTVT.

The chain carries TRBV11-2 and TRBJ2-2; 10 nucleotides agree with TRBD2. The CDR3 has 17 amino acids. Trimming at V came to 6 bases and at J to 6 bases, leaving 13 bases not matched to a gene. The germline gives CDR1 SGHAT, CDR2 FQNNGV. The CDR3 is CASSFPRSGRASGELFF. CDR3 nucleotides: TGTGCCAGCAGTTTTCCCCGGAGCGGGAGGGCCTCCGGGGAGCTGTTTTTT.

The chain has TRBV6-5 and TRBJ2-7; D is possibly TRBD2 (5 bases). Germline V lookup: CDR1 MNHEY, CDR2 SVGAGI. This CDR3 is 12 amino acids long. V was clipped by 6 bases and J by 4 bases, with 10 bases between them. As DNA, the CDR3 is TGTGCCAGCAGCTTCGGGGATTACGAGCAGTACTTC. Protein product: CASSFGDYEQYF.

The chain recombines TRBV7-2 with TRBJ2-5; TRBD2 agrees at 10 bases. The CDR3 is 16 residues long. J gave up 5 bases and V 8 bases, and 14 bases lay outside the gene matches. Per the germline V gene, CDR1 is SGHTA and CDR2 is FQGNSA. CDR3 protein: CASALLGAGGWETQYF. The DNA of the CDR3 is TGTGCCAGCGCCCTCCTGGGAGCGGGAGGGTGGGAGACCCAGTACTTC.